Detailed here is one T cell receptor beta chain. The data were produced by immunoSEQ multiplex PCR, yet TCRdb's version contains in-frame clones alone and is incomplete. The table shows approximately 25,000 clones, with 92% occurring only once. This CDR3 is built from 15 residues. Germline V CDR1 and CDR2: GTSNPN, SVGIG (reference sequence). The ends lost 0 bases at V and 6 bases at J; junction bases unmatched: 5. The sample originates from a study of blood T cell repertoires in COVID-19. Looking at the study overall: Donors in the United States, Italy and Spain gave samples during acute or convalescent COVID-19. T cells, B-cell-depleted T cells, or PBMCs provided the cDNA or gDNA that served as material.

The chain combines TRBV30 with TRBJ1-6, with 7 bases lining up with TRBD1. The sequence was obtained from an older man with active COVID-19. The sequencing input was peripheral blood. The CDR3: CAWSVHRGSNSPLHF. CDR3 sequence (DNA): TGTGCCTGGAGTGTACACAGGGGATCTAATTCACCCCTCCACTTT. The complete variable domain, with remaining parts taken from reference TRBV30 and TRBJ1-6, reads SQTIHQWPATLVQPVGSPLSLECTVEGTSNPNLYWYRQAAGRGLQLLFYSVGIGQISSEVPQNLSASRPQDRQFILSSKKLLLSDSGFYLCAWSVHRGSNSPLHFGNGTRLTVT.